Given below is one TCR beta chain in context. The antigen remains unidentified. Clones were read by immunoSEQ multiplex PCR, and TCRdb kept only the in-frame ones, dropping some. The profile covers 100,000 to 150,000 clones, with around 90% appearing a single time and under 2% taken by the ten largest. This specimen belongs to a study of T cell responses to AZD1222 COVID-19 vaccine. Trimming at V came to 5 bases and at J to 2 bases, leaving 11 bases not matched to a gene. This CDR3 is 16 amino acids long. CDR1 and CDR2 from the germline V gene are KGHSH and LQKENI. Whole-study results and caveats: White British donors predominated, females outnumbered males, and clonal diversity was possibly underestimated. None of the repertoires were sampled until the peak T cell response had passed. There were vaccine-associated CD4 TCRs across spike, dominant at 160-218 and 743-854.

This material consisted of peripheral blood, taken on day 0 of AZD1222 vaccination. The TCR was taken from an adult in good health. This rearrangement joins TRBV18 to TRBJ2-7; TRBD1 matches at 8 bases. CDR3 nucleotides: TGTGCCAGCTCATCAGTAGACAGGGGTTCCCCCTACGAGCAGTACTTC. This sequence encodes CASSSVDRGSPYEQYF.